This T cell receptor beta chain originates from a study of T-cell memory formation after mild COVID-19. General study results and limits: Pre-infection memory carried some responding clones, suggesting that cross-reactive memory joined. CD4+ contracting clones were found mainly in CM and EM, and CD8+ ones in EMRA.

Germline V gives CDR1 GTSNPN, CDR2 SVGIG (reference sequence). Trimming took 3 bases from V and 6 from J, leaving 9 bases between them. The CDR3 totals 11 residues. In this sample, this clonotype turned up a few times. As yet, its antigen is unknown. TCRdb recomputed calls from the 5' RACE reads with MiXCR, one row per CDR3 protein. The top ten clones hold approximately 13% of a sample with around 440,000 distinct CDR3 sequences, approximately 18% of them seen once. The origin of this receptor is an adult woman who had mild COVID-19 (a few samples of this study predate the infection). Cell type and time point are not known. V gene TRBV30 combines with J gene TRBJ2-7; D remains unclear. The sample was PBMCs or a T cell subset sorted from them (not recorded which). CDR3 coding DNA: TGTGCCTGGAGGGCGCTAAGCGAGCAGTACTTC. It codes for CAWRALSEQYF.